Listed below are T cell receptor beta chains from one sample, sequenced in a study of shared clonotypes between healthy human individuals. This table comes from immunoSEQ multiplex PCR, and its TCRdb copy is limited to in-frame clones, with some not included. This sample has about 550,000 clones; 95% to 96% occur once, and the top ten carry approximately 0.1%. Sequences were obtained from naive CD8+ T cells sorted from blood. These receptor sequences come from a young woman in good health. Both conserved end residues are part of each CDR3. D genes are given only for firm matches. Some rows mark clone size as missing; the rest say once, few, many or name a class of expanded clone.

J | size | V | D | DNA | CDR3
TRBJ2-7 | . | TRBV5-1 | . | TGCGCCAGCAGCTTAGGGGGTATATCGACCTACGAGCAGTACTTC | CASSLGGISTYEQYF
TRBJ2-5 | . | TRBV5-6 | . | TGTGCCAGCAGCTTTGGGGCAGGCCCTTTCCAAGAGACCCAGTACTTC | CASSFGAGPFQETQYF
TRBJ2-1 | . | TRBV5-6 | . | TGTGCCAGCAGCTTTCTTAGCGGTCCCTACAATGAGCAGTTCTTC | CASSFLSGPYNEQFF
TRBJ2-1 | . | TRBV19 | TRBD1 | TGTGCCAGTAGTCCCCCGGACAGGGCCTACAATGAGCAGTTCTTC | CASSPPDRAYNEQFF
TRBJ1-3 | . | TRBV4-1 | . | TGCGCCAGCAGCCAAGAGCACGACGGCTCTGGAAACACCATATATTTT | CASSQEHDGSGNTIYF
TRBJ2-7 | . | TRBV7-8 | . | TGTGCCAGCAGCTTAGGTAGCTACAGTCTTCGCGAGCAGTACTTC | CASSLGSYSLREQYF
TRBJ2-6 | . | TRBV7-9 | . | TGTGCCAGCAGCTTAATAGGGAGGGGGGCCAACGTCCTGACTTTC | CASSLIGRGANVLTF
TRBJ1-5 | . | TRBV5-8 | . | TGTGCCAGCAGCTCCGGAGGGCGGGGGAGCAATCAGCCCCAGCATTTT | CASSSGGRGSNQPQHF
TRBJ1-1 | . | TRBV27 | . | TGTGCCAGCAGTTGGACACCGTCTATGAACACTGAAGCTTTCTTT | CASSWTPSMNTEAFF
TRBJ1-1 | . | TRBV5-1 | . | TGCGCCAGCAGCTTGTCCCCTTTTACTGAAGCTTTCTTT | CASSLSPFTEAFF
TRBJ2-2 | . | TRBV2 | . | TGTGCCAGCAGTGAGGGTCAGATAGTCGGGGAGCTGTTTTTT | CASSEGQIVGELFF
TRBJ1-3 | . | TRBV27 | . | TGTGCCAGCAGTCAACGACAGCCCTCTGGAAACACCATATATTTT | CASSQRQPSGNTIYF
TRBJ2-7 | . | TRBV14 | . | TGTGCCAGCAGCCAAGTAGCCAGCGGCGAGCAGTACTTC | CASSQVASGEQYF
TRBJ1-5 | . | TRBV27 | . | TGTGCCAGCAGTTTTTTGTCAGGACATCAGCCCCAGCATTTT | CASSFLSGHQPQHF
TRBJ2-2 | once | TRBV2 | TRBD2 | TGTGCCAGCAGTGAACGACTAGCGGGGGAAAGAGACACCGGGGAGCTGTTTTTT | CASSERLAGERDTGELFF
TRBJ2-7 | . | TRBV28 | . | TGTGCCAGCAGTCCCCGCGAGGGCGGAGTGGTAAGGAGCTCCTACGAGCAGTACTTC | CASSPREGGVVRSSYEQYF
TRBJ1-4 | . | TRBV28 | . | TGTGCAGCGAGGGGGGAGGGTGAAAAACTGTTTTTT | CAARGEGEKLFF
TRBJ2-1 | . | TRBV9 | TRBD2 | TGTGCCAGCAGCGTAGAACTAGCGGGAGTGGTGGGGTACAATGAGCAGTTCTTC | CASSVELAGVVGYNEQFF
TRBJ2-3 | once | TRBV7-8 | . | TGTGCCAGCAGCTCCAGACAAACCGGGACGCTAGACTCAGATACGCAGTATTTT | CASSSRQTGTLDSDTQYF
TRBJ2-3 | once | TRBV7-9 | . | TGTGCCAGCAGTTCAGATTGGGATACGCAGTATTTT | CASSSDWDTQYF
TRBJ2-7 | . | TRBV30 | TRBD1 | TGTGCCTGGAGTCCCCCGACAGGGTTGGGAGCCCACTACGAGCAGTACTTC | CAWSPPTGLGAHYEQYF
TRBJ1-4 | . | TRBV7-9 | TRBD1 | TGTGCCAGCAGCCTGGACAGGGTGTGGGCTAATGAAAAACTGTTTTTT | CASSLDRVWANEKLFF
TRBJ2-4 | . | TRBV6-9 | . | TGTGCCAGCAGTTACTCAGGGGACAACATTCAGTACTTC | CASSYSGDNIQYF
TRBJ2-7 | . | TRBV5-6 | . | TGTGCCAGCAGCTACGACGGTACCTACGAGCAGTACTTC | CASSYDGTYEQYF
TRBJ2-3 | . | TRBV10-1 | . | TGCGCCAGCAGTGATGGGCGAAGCACAGATACGCAGTATTTT | CASSDGRSTDTQYF
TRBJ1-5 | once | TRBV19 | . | TGTGCCAGTAGTATAGCTTATCAGCCCCAGCATTTT | CASSIAYQPQHF
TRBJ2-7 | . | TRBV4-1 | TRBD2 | TGCGCCAGCAGCCAAACGACTAGCGGGCTATCCTACGAGCAGTACTTC | CASSQTTSGLSYEQYF
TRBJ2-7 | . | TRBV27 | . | TGTGCCAGCAGTTTCGGCGGTTCTCGGGAGCAGTACTTC | CASSFGGSREQYF
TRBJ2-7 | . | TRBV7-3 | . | TGTGCCAGCAGCTTATGGGCAGCTAACAGATACGAGCAGTACTTC | CASSLWAANRYEQYF